The 13 T cell receptor beta chains presented below share a single source sample, sequenced in a study of breast tumors, draining lymph nodes, adjacent tissues. Breast cancer patients provided tissue from their axillary draining lymph nodes. Each CDR3 protein gets one entry after TCRdb re-called the multiplex PCR reads with MiXCR. Of over 150,000 distinct CDR3 sequences listed, around a third are singletons. Sequencing was carried out using axillary lymph node tissue. These receptors all stem from a female donor with breast cancer. Some clones in this sample may be carry-over from other donors' samples.

This clonotype was counted ten times or more. The V gene is TRBV6-6, the J gene TRBJ1-4; D ambiguous. Germline V CDR1 and CDR2: MNHNY, SVGAGI (reference sequence). V lost 6 bases, J lost 4 bases, and 18 bases lay in between. The CDR3 contains 16 residues. The CDR3 here is CASRLATTSFNEKLFF. In nucleotides, the CDR3 is TGTGCCAGCAGACTTGCTACGACAAGCTTTAATGAAAAACTGTTTTTT.

This clonotype showed up many times. The chain recombines TRBV6-6 with TRBJ1-2; D is ambiguous. V was trimmed by 2 bases and J by 4 bases, leaving 14 bases between them. The CDR3 has 15 amino acids. Germline V gives CDR1 MNHNY, CDR2 SVGAGI (reference sequence). CDR3 in amino acids: CASSYDGFPIYGYTF. CDR3 bases: TGTGCCAGCAGTTACGATGGGTTCCCGATCTATGGCTACACCTTC.

The chain joins TRBV20-1 to TRBJ1-4, with TRBD1 as a possible D gene (6 bases). The CDR3 extends over 15 amino acids. The V end lost 0 bases, the J end lost 3 bases, and 11 bases lay between the germline ends. Germline V gene lookup returns CDR1 DFQATT and CDR2 SNEGSKA (reference sequence). In DNA form, the CDR3 reads TGCAGTGCTAGAGAGGGGGGGGGCGCTAATGAAAAACTGTTTTTT. The encoded protein is CSAREGGGANEKLFF.

This clonotype was detected ten times or more. The genes are TRBV19 and TRBJ2-5; 11 nucleotides align to TRBD2. The CDR3 consists of 18 residues. Germline V gene lookup returns CDR1 LNHDA and CDR2 SQIVND (reference sequence). V gave up 3 bases and J gave up 0 bases; unmatched junction bases: 9. The CDR3 DNA reads TGTGCCAGTAGTATCTGGTCTAGCGGGGGGCCTGACCAAGAGACCCAGTACTTC. It encodes CASSIWSSGGPDQETQYF.

This clonotype was counted many times. This chain joins TRBV7-9 and TRBJ1-6; D might be TRBD1 (6 bases). CDR3 length equals 15 residues. Germline V gene sequence: CDR1 SEHNR, CDR2 FQNEAQ (reference sequence). With 5 bases removed from V and 8 bases from J, the gap between germline ends came to 16 bases. The CDR3 DNA sequence: TGTGCCAGCAGCAACCTACAGGGTCAGGATTCACCCCTCCACTTT. This codes for CASSNLQGQDSPLHF.

This clonotype appeared many times. The CDR3 loop is CASSFVAVYNEQFF. CDR3 DNA sequence: TGTGCCAGCAGCTTCGTAGCAGTCTACAATGAGCAGTTCTTC. This chain connects TRBV7-8 to TRBJ2-1; unclear D gene. The V gene lost 3 bases and the J gene lost 3 bases, with 9 bases spanning the gap. CDR1 SGHVS and CDR2 FQNEAQ come from the germline V gene. The CDR3 extends over 14 amino acids.

The chain joins TRBV20-1 to TRBJ1-2; D remains unclear. Germline V gene data show CDR1 as DFQATT and CDR2 as SNEGSKA (reference sequence). V was trimmed by 5 bases and J by 4 bases, leaving 11 bases between them. The CDR3 is made up of 12 amino acids. The DNA of the CDR3 is TGCAGTGCTTCCGACGGACTCTATGGCTACACCTTC. It is translated as CSASDGLYGYTF.

This clonotype has a count of ten or more. The genes are TRBV15 and TRBJ2-2, with TRBD2 matching 11 bases. Trimming cost V 3 bases and J 5 bases; bases outside gene matches: 5. CDR1 and CDR2 (germline): LNHNV, YYDKDF (reference sequence). CDR3 length equals 16 residues. CDR3: CATSSVSGRVTGELFF. The CDR3 DNA reads TGTGCCACCAGCAGCGTTAGCGGGAGGGTTACCGGGGAGCTGTTTTTT.

This clonotype was observed a few times. J is TRBJ2-5 and V is TRBV7-3; 8 nucleotides match TRBD1. J gave up 4 bases and V 1 base, and 5 bases lay outside the gene matches. This CDR3 has 15 residues. Germline CDR1 and CDR2: SGHTA and FQGTGA. DNA for the CDR3: TGTGCCAGCAGCTTAATGGGGACAGGAGGAGAGACCCAGTACTTC. Protein: CASSLMGTGGETQYF.

Notes on this clonotype: A much larger clone differs from this one at a single base, so this may be a read error. V usage is TRBV6-5 and J usage is TRBJ1-2; tentatively, D is TRBD1 (5 bases). Germline values: CDR1 MNHEY, CDR2 SVGAGI. This CDR3 contains 15 residues. DNA for the CDR3: TGTGTCAGCAGTTCCCAGGGTGGGTGGGACTATGGCTACACCTTC. Encoded protein: CVSSSQGGWDYGYTF.

The J gene is TRBJ1-2, the V gene TRBV18, with D possibly matching TRBD1 (6 bases). The CDR3 totals 16 residues. Germline V gives CDR1 KGHSH, CDR2 LQKENI. V dropped 3 bases and J dropped 4 bases, with 18 bases sitting between them. The CDR3 protein is CASSPPDRSGGYGYTF. Here the CDR3 DNA reads TGTGCCAGCTCACCCCCCGACAGGTCCGGGGGCTATGGCTACACCTTC.

This clonotype was recorded at least ten times. The genes are TRBV15 and TRBJ2-3; 10 bases map to TRBD1. Germline lookup yields CDR1 LNHNV and CDR2 YYDKDF (reference sequence). The CDR3 consists of 16 residues. The V gene end was trimmed by 2 bases and the J gene end by 4 bases; junction bases not matched to a gene: 6. The chain's CDR3 is CATSRSPGQGSDTQYF. The CDR3 DNA reads as TGTGCCACCAGCAGATCACCGGGACAGGGGTCAGATACGCAGTATTTT. The variable domain in full, completed from reference TRBV15 and TRBJ2-3, reads DAMVIQNPRYQVTQFGKPVTLSCSQTLNHNVMYWYQQKSSQAPKLLFHYYDKDFNNEADTPDNFQSRRPNTSFCFLDIRSPGLGDTAMYLCATSRSPGQGSDTQYFGPGTRLTVL.

This sequence joins TRBV7-2 and TRBJ1-4, with TRBD1 matching over 11 bases. The CDR3 has 16 amino acids. V lost 5 bases, J lost 8 bases, and 10 bases stayed unmatched. The germline CDR1 and CDR2 sequences are SGHTA and FQGNSA. The CDR3 nucleotides read TGTGCCAGCAGCACCCGAGGACAGGGGGCTCTGGAAAAACTGTTTTTT. This codes for CASSTRGQGALEKLFF.